The present TCR beta chain was sequenced within a study of blood T cell repertoires in COVID-19. As for the study in general: Italy, Spain and the United States were the sources of the convalescent and acute COVID-19 samples. From T cells, B-cell-depleted T cells, or PBMCs came the material, which was cDNA or gDNA.

In the original workflow: Amplification of reference gene primers was used by the study to estimate nucleated cell counts. TCRdb's copy holds only in-frame clones and misses some; the assay was immunoSEQ multiplex PCR. That table supplies the V and J calls and clone size; D and trimming were determined from the DNA. The data contain approximately 150,000 clones, 80% to 90% of them seen just once; the ten biggest clones take up around 2.9%. Trimming removed 3 bases from V and 5 bases from J; junction bases left unmatched: 3. Per the germline V gene, CDR1 is SGDLS and CDR2 is YYNGEE. This CDR3 spans 13 amino acids.

Material for sequencing was peripheral blood. This clonotype was sampled from a woman in her sixties with active COVID-19. This chain joins TRBV9 and TRBJ1-2; TRBD1 agrees at 8 bases. CDR3 DNA sequence: TGTGCCAGCAGCGGGACAGGGCTGTATGGCTACACCTTC. Translating it yields CASSGTGLYGYTF.